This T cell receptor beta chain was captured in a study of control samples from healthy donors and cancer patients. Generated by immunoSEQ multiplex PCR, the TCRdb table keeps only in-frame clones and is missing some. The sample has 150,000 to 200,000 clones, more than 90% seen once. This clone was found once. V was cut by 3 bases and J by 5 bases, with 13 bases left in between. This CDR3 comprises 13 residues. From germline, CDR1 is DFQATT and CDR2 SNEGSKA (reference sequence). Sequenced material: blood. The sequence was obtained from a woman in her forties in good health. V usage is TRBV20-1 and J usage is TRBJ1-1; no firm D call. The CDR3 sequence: CSASIGIGTEAFF. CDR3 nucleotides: TGCAGTGCTAGTATAGGGATCGGTACTGAAGCTTTCTTT.